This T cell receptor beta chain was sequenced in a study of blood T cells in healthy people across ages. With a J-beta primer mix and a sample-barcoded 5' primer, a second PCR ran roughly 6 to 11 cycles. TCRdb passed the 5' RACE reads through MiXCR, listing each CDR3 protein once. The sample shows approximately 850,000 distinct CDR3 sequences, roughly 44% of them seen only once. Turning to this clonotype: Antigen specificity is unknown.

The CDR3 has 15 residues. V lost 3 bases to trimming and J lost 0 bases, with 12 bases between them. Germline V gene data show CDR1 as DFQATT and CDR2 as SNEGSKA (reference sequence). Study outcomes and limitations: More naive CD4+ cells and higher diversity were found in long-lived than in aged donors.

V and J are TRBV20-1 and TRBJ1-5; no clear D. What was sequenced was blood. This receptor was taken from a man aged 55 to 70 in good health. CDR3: CSASIQPYSNQPQHF. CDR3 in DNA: TGCAGTGCTAGCATACAGCCTTATAGCAATCAGCCCCAGCATTTT.